This record covers a single TCR beta chain. Its antigen has not been determined. No quality values exist for individual bases; no much larger clone is one base distant. These data come from a study of T cell changes during pregnancy in multiple sclerosis (dated by TCRdb to between 2018 and 2020). About the full investigation: The study looked at changes in the T cell repertoire across pregnancy in women with multiple sclerosis.

The cysteine opens and the phenylalanine closes a CDR3 of 15 amino acids. CDR3 DNA only is kept here, 45 bases in frame from base 1. As encoded in the germline V gene, CDR1 is SGHTS while CDR2 is YDEGEE. Trimming costs V 0 bases and J 6 bases, and their ends lie 15 bases apart. Libraries were built with the immunoSEQ multiplex PCR assay. TCRdb holds this immuneACCESS table with in-frame rearrangements only. Some clones are missing; in checked studies, unresolved V genes explain under half, and the rest has no known cause. This sample has about 69,000 clones in its table, and roughly 90% of those were observed once. The leading ten clones occupy 0.29% of the sample.

The chain is encoded by TRBV5-8 joined to TRBJ1-1; D gene: possibly TRBD1, on 5 matching bases. This specimen consisted of CD4+ T cells from peripheral blood mononuclear cells, obtained in the third trimester of pregnancy. The TCR sequence derives from a female donor in good health, enrolled as a control in a pregnancy study. This receptor has the CDR3 CASSLGSGGEAEAFF. The DNA reads TGTGCCAGCAGCTTGGGGTCGGGGGGGGAAGCTGAAGCTTTCTTT.